This record looks at one T cell receptor beta chain sequence and its context. Its antigen is unidentified. This record comes from a study of glioma-infiltrating T cells after dendritic cell vaccination. Time point described: after dendritic cell vaccination, including at tumor progression/relapse. Germline V gene lookup returns CDR1 MNHEY and CDR2 SMNVEV (reference sequence). The CDR3 loop spans 13 amino acids. With 8 bases clipped from V and 3 bases from J, the junction kept 0 bases outside the gene matches. Study-level results: Complete blood and tumor specimen sets were limited to few patients.

The PCR used 60 V beta and 13 J beta primers. Measured with immunoSEQ multiplex PCR; TCRdb has only the in-frame clones, and not every one. The sample has 100,000 or so clones, 90% seen once. The V and J genes are TRBV27 and TRBJ2-2, with 10 bases that match TRBD1. Sequencing used blood, obtained after dendritic cell vaccination. The receptor was isolated from a human donor with glioblastoma. In DNA, the CDR3 is TGTGCCAGCGGGACAGGGGACACCGGGGAGCTGTTTTTT. It is translated as CASGTGDTGELFF.